This T cell receptor beta chain was sequenced during a study of PD-1 blockade in classical Hodgkin lymphoma. Study-wide context: Patients got intravenous nivolumab 3 mg/kg every 2 weeks. Regarding the study as a whole: TCR diversity rose significantly by C4D1 in CD4+ but not CD8+ cells. Diversity similar to that of newly diagnosed patients was seen at baseline in complete responders.

As for this clone: Its target is unknown.

Produced via immunoSEQ multiplex PCR; TCRdb's table is partial and in-frame only. This sample has roughly 21,000 clones, with 85% found just once. As to time point: cycle 4 day 1 (C4D1), after more than five weeks of nivolumab. Relapse was seen in all patients after autologous stem cell transplantation, and brentuximab vedotin exposure was variable. The CDR3 spans 14 residues. CDR1 is SEHNR, CDR2 FQNEAQ, per germline (reference sequence). J gave up 6 bases and V 5 bases, and 8 bases lay outside the gene matches. The sequencing here drew on peripheral blood mononuclear cells (PBMCs), taken before the fourth cycle of nivolumab. The rearrangement links TRBV7-9 to TRBJ2-7; 9 positions match TRBD1. This clonotype originated in a human donor with classical Hodgkin lymphoma. CDR3 sequence reads: CASSDNRGRIEQYF. CDR3 in DNA: TGTGCCAGCAGCGACAACAGGGGGCGCATCGAGCAGTACTTC.